The 19 T cell receptor beta chains below were found in one sample sequenced in a study of blood T cell repertoires in COVID-19. Method: immunoSEQ multiplex PCR; TCRdb's copy keeps in-frame clones and lacks some. The sample consists of 150,000 to 200,000 clones, more than 75% of them appearing once. Sequencing was done on a sample of peripheral blood. The receptor set was obtained from a human donor in a cohort sampled during active COVID-19.

The chain employs TRBV7-9 and TRBJ2-1, with a weak D call TRBD2 (6 bases). V lost 3 bases and J lost 7, with 10 bases in between. Germline V gene data show CDR1 as SEHNR and CDR2 as FQNEAQ (reference sequence). The CDR3 extends over 13 amino acids. The CDR3 loop reads CASSFQRVNEQFF. The CDR3 coding sequence is TGTGCCAGCAGCTTTCAGCGGGTAAATGAGCAGTTCTTC. The whole variable domain, filled in from reference TRBV7-9 and TRBJ2-1, reads DTGVSQNPRHKITKRGQNVTFRCDPISEHNRLYWYRQTLGQGPEFLTYFQNEAQLEKSRLLSDRFSAERPKGSFSTLEIQRTEQGDSAMYLCASSFQRVNEQFFGPGTRLTVL.

The rearrangement joins TRBV5-1 to TRBJ1-6, with a weak D call TRBD1 (6 bases). The germline CDR1 and CDR2 sequences are SGHRS and YFSETQ. V was pared by 4 bases and J by 8 bases, with 19 bases between. This CDR3 has 16 residues. The CDR3 is CASSPTTGLRDSPLHF. The CDR3 DNA sequence: TGCGCCAGCAGCCCGACGACAGGCCTAAGGGATTCACCCCTCCACTTT.

The genes are TRBV6-1 and TRBJ2-7, with TRBD2 identical over 7 bases. Germline V gene data show CDR1 as MNHNS and CDR2 as SASEGT. The CDR3 is 15 amino acids. Losses at the gene ends were 2 bases for V and 1 base for J; bases not matched to a gene: 5. As DNA, the CDR3 is TGTGCCAGCAGTGAATGGACTAGTGTGTCCTACGAGCAGTACTTC. Its translation: CASSEWTSVSYEQYF.

This clone was recorded only once. This rearrangement joins TRBV19 to TRBJ2-7, with D perhaps TRBD1 (5 bases). Trimming left V 6 bases short and J 2 bases short, with 14 bases between. This CDR3 has 14 amino acids. The germline V gene encodes CDR1 LNHDA and CDR2 SQIVND (reference sequence). This CDR3 is CASSLGQGTYEQYF. As DNA, the CDR3 is TGTGCCAGTAGCCTAGGCCAGGGAACCTACGAGCAGTACTTC.

This chain connects TRBV7-6 to TRBJ2-7; 7 nucleotides align to TRBD2. Germline-derived CDR1 and CDR2 are SGHVS and FNYEAQ. J lost 7 bases, V lost 5 bases, and 14 bases had no gene match. CDR3 length equals 15 residues. The CDR3 DNA sequence: TGTGCCAGCAGCCCGACGGGGGGAGGGCCTGGAGAGCAGTACTTC. As protein: CASSPTGGGPGEQYF.

The chain couples TRBV5-1 to TRBJ2-5; 10 nucleotides line up with TRBD2. This CDR3 region has 14 residues. J gave up 1 base and V 3 bases, and 0 bases lay outside the gene matches. Germline V CDR1 and CDR2: SGHRS, YFSETQ. The CDR3 protein is CASSWTSGQETQYF. The CDR3 region has the DNA TGCGCCAGCAGCTGGACTAGCGGCCAAGAGACCCAGTACTTC.

The gene calls are TRBV21-1 and TRBJ2-2; the table assigns TRBD2, which was not confirmed against the DNA. TRBV21-1 is a recognized pseudogene. The CDR3 is made up of 16 amino acids. This chain's CDR3 is CASSANHLAATGELFF. CDR3 DNA: TGTGCCAGCAGCGCAAACCACCTAGCGGCCACCGGGGAGCTGTTTTTT.

DNA of the CDR3: TGTGCCAGCAGTGTAATGGGGGGGGCGGATCAGCCCCAGCATTTT. It is translated as CASSVMGGADQPQHF. This chain links TRBV2 with TRBJ1-5; D is perhaps TRBD1 (6 bases). V lost 4 bases and J lost 5, with 15 bases in between. There are 15 residues in the CDR3. The germline V gene encodes CDR1 SNHLY and CDR2 FYNNEI.

V and J are TRBV29-1 and TRBJ2-3, with 9 bases that match TRBD2. V shed 4 bases and J 4 bases; nucleotides not matched to a gene: 6. This CDR3 has 14 residues. Germline-derived CDR1 and CDR2 are SQVTM and ANQGSEA. CDR3 nucleotide sequence: TGCAGCGTTGGTAGCGGGAGCGATCCAGATACGCAGTATTTT. Translating gives CSVGSGSDPDTQYF.

The CDR3 is CASSSTGAANEKLFF. The CDR3 DNA sequence: TGTGCCAGCAGCTCCACAGGGGCGGCTAATGAAAAACTGTTTTTT. The chain is built from TRBV7-2 and TRBJ1-4; 7 bases align to TRBD1. J gave up 3 bases and V 4 bases, and 5 bases lay outside the gene matches. CDR1 SGHTA and CDR2 FQGNSA come from the germline V gene. This CDR3 is built from 15 residues.

The V gene is TRBV10-1, the J gene TRBJ2-3, with 7 nucleotides matching TRBD2. Germline lookup yields CDR1 WNHNN and CDR2 SYGVQD (reference sequence). The trim removed 5 bases at V and 1 base at J, leaving 9 bases unmatched. The CDR3 has 16 amino acids. CDR3 sequence reads: CASSPLAEARTDTQYF. CDR3 bases: TGCGCCAGCAGTCCCCTAGCGGAAGCTCGCACAGATACGCAGTATTTT.

The J gene is TRBJ1-1, the V gene TRBV6-5; D gene ambiguous. Trimming removed 0 bases at V and 1 base at J, with 6 bases between. This CDR3 region has 14 residues. Germline V gene sequence: CDR1 MNHEY, CDR2 SVGAGI. CDR3 sequence reads: CASSYSAGNTEAFF. The CDR3 DNA is TGTGCCAGCAGTTACTCTGCGGGGAACACTGAAGCTTTCTTT.

The chain joins TRBV6-6 to TRBJ1-2; weak D call: TRBD1 (6 bases). Trimming cost V 7 bases and J 7 bases, with 10 bases left between them. Germline V CDR1 and CDR2: MNHNY, SVGAGI (reference sequence). The length of the CDR3 is 11 residues. CDR3 DNA: TGTGCCAGCAACCGGGACATTGGCTACACCTTC. Protein product: CASNRDIGYTF.

The V gene is TRBV3-1 (or the pseudogene TRBV3-2), the J gene TRBJ2-3, with no clear D. The CDR3 loop spans 14 amino acids. Germline CDR1 and CDR2: LGHDT and YNNKEL (reference sequence). The V end lost 3 bases, the J end lost 9 bases, and 16 bases lay between the germline ends. CDR3 sequence: CASSQGSMVGTQYF. The DNA of the CDR3 is TGTGCCAGCAGCCAGGGCTCGATGGTGGGCACGCAGTATTTT.

The V gene is TRBV5-4, the J gene TRBJ1-1, with D tentatively TRBD1 (6 bases). Per the germline V gene, CDR1 is SGHNT and CDR2 is YYREEE (reference sequence). CDR3 length equals 14 residues. V was trimmed by 1 base and J by 4 bases, leaving 11 bases between them. CDR3 coding DNA: TGTGCCAGCAGCTTGATAACAGGGAGCACTGAAGCTTTCTTT. Residues: CASSLITGSTEAFF.

The chain links TRBV28 to TRBJ1-6, with D possibly being TRBD1 (5 bases). Germline CDR1 and CDR2: MDHEN and SYDVKM. Trimming removed 2 bases at V and 13 bases at J, with 18 bases between. The CDR3 covers 15 residues. The CDR3 DNA reads TGTGCCAGCAGTTTAGGGTGGGGCCGGGCCGATCCCCTCCACTTT. Amino acids: CASSLGWGRADPLHF. Full variable domain (missing parts from reference TRBV28 and TRBJ1-6): DVKVTQSSRYLVKRTGEKVFLECVQDMDHENMFWYRQDPGLGLRLIYFSYDVKMKEKGDIPEGYSVSREKKERFSLILESASTNQTSMYLCASSLGWGRADPLHFGNGTRLTVT.

The chain couples TRBV5-1 to TRBJ2-5; D possibly corresponds to TRBD1 (5 bases). Looked up from germline, CDR1 is SGHRS and CDR2 is YFSETQ. Trimming left V 0 bases short and J 3 bases short, with 12 bases between. The CDR3 consists of 15 residues. The CDR3 DNA is TGCGCCAGCAGCTTGGTTCAGGGAAGAAAAGAGACCCAGTACTTC. Residues: CASSLVQGRKETQYF. Combining the CDR3 with reference TRBV5-1 and TRBJ2-5 gives the whole variable domain KAGVTQTPRYLIKTRGQQVTLSCSPISGHRSVSWYQQTPGQGLQFLFEYFSETQRNKGNFPGRFSGRQFSNSRSEMNVSTLELGDSALYLCASSLVQGRKETQYFGPGTRLLVL.

This clone was seen only once. The J gene is TRBJ1-1, the V gene TRBV9; 10 bases are a match to TRBD1. Trimming removed 4 bases from V and 0 bases from J; junction bases left unmatched: 12. CDR1 and CDR2 (germline): SGDLS, YYNGEE. The CDR3 loop spans 18 amino acids. This CDR3 is CASSPHYRQGAMNTEAFF. The CDR3 DNA follows: TGTGCCAGCAGCCCTCATTACCGACAGGGGGCCATGAACACTGAAGCTTTCTTT.

With regard to this clone: A junction boundary mismatches the germline segment, possibly from a read error. The chain has TRBV7-2 and TRBJ2-7; TRBD2 agrees at 14 bases. This CDR3 has 13 amino acids. In germline, CDR1 is SGHTA, CDR2 FQGNSA. In nucleotides, the CDR3 is TGCCCGGGCGGGACTAGCGGGGGCTACGAGCAGTACTTC. It yields the protein CPGGTSGGYEQYF.